Shown below are 20 T cell receptor beta chains from a single sample sequenced in a study of T cell repertoires in cytomegalovirus infection. TCRdb passed the reads through MiXCR, listing each CDR3 protein once. The sample has around 740,000 distinct CDR3 sequences, less than 40% seen once. Sequenced sample: PBMCs. These receptors were collected from a human donor in good health (CMV status not recorded). Some clones in this sample may be carry-over from other donors' samples.

The CDR3 DNA reads as TGTGCCAGCTCACCCACAGGGGTAGAACAAGAGACCCAGTACTTC. This encodes CASSPTGVEQETQYF. The chain employs TRBV18 and TRBJ2-5, with 7 bases fitting TRBD1. V gave up 3 bases and J gave up 2 bases; unmatched junction bases: 6. The germline V gene encodes CDR1 KGHSH and CDR2 LQKENI. CDR3 size: 15 residues.

This clonotype was counted between two and nine times. The rearrangement links TRBV6-1 to TRBJ1-4; D is unresolved. CDR1 and CDR2 (germline): MNHNS, SASEGT. The V end was cut by 10 bases, the J end by 4 bases, with 13 bases between. CDR3 length equals 13 residues. CDR3 DNA sequence: TGTGCCACTGAAAGGTCTCGTAATGAAAAACTGTTTTTT. It specifies CATERSRNEKLFF.

There are a few counts of this clonotype. This rearrangement joins TRBV6-1 to TRBJ2-7; 11 nucleotides match TRBD2. V trimming: 3 bases; J trimming: 2 bases; junction bases outside the gene matches: 9. Looked up from germline, CDR1 is MNHNS and CDR2 is SASEGT. This CDR3 has 17 residues. The CDR3 protein is CASSDLLAGENTYEQYF. CDR3 bases: TGTGCCAGCAGTGATCTACTAGCGGGAGAAAACACCTACGAGCAGTACTTC.

The chain has TRBV7-9 and TRBJ2-2; TRBD2 is a possible D gene (7 bases). V was cut by 7 bases and J by 4 bases, with 16 bases left in between. Germline CDR1 reads SEHNR; CDR2 reads FQNEAQ (reference sequence). This CDR3 is 15 amino acids long. This chain's CDR3 is CASMGASGVTGELFF. As DNA, the CDR3 is TGTGCCAGCATGGGGGCTAGCGGCGTCACCGGGGAGCTGTTTTTT.

This chain connects TRBV9 to TRBJ2-5; TRBD2 might be the D (6 bases). The CDR3 extends over 13 amino acids. V lost 3 bases and J lost 5, with 11 bases in between. CDR1 is SGDLS, CDR2 YYNGEE, per germline. CDR3 DNA sequence: TGTGCCAGCAGCGACCTAGCGTCGGAGACCCAGTACTTC. It is translated as CASSDLASETQYF.

Only a few counts were recorded for this clonotype. This chain links TRBV15 with TRBJ2-7; D is unresolved. Germline assignment: CDR1 LNHNV and CDR2 YYDKDF (reference sequence). CDR3 size: 15 residues. V was cut by 3 bases and J by 7 bases, with 19 bases left in between. The CDR3 region has the DNA TGTGCCACCAGCAGGGGCACGGGCGATCCGGTTGAGCAGTACTTC. It is translated as CATSRGTGDPVEQYF. The variable domain in full, completed from reference TRBV15 and TRBJ2-7, reads DAMVIQNPRYQVTQFGKPVTLSCSQTLNHNVMYWYQQKSSQAPKLLFHYYDKDFNNEADTPDNFQSRRPNTSFCFLDIRSPGLGDTAMYLCATSRGTGDPVEQYFGPGTRLTVT.

This clonotype has just a few counts. V is TRBV5-5 and J is TRBJ1-2, with D possibly being TRBD1 (5 bases). In germline, CDR1 is SGHKS, CDR2 YYEKEE (reference sequence). CDR3 length: 15 residues. The V gene lost 0 bases and the J gene lost 8 bases, with 17 bases spanning the gap. CDR3 in DNA: TGTGCCAGCAGCTTGGATCCAGGGCGGTTGAGCGGCTACACCTTC. Encoded protein: CASSLDPGRLSGYTF.

As regards this clonotype: Without the conserved terminal phenylalanine or tryptophan, this CDR3 likely stems from a read error. The V call is TRBV28, the J call TRBJ2-7; no definite D call. The CDR3 length is 14 residues. Trimming removed 2 bases from V and 2 bases from J, with 10 bases in between. Germline V gene lookup returns CDR1 MDHEN and CDR2 SYDVKM. CDR3 in DNA: TGTGCCAGCAGTTTAGATGGGTCGGCCTACGAGCAGTACTTA. It codes for CASSLDGSAYEQYL.

CDR3 DNA: TGTGCCACCAGTGATCCCCTCGGGGACTACACAGATACGCAGTATTTT. It encodes CATSDPLGDYTDTQYF. The chain combines TRBV24-1 with TRBJ2-3, with TRBD2 matching 7 bases. Germline CDR1 is KGHDR and CDR2 is SFDVKD. Trimming cost V 3 bases and J 2 bases; bases outside gene matches: 7. This CDR3 spans 16 amino acids.

Worth noting for this clonotype: This sequence may be a read error, since a much larger clone differs from it by one base. As the CDR3 is not closed by the conserved phenylalanine or tryptophan, this likely results from a read error. This chain connects TRBV12-3 or TRBV12-4 to TRBJ1-1; D is ambiguous. The CDR3 spans 13 residues. Between the trimmed V and J ends, which lost 5 bases and 11 bases, there was a span of 18 bases. CDR3 nucleotides: TGTGCCAGCAGTGAAGGCCTCATTTTGCGGGCTTTCTTG. The encoded protein is CASSEGLILRAFL.

The gene calls are TRBV11-2 and TRBJ2-2, with 12 positions matching TRBD2. Germline loops: CDR1 SGHAT, CDR2 FQNNGV. This CDR3 is built from 16 residues. The ends lost 3 bases at V and 3 bases at J; junction bases unmatched: 2. CDR3: CASSLTSGGYTGELFF. The CDR3 region has the DNA TGTGCCAGCAGCTTGACTAGCGGGGGCTACACCGGGGAGCTGTTTTTT.

This clonotype was recorded at least ten times. The CDR3 sequence: CASRRQEINYEQYF. CDR3 DNA sequence: TGTGCCAGCAGGAGGCAAGAGATTAACTACGAGCAGTACTTC. The rearrangement uses TRBV7-8 and TRBJ2-7; D is unclear. V dropped 6 bases and J dropped 3 bases, with 15 bases sitting between them. This CDR3 is 14 amino acids long. The germline gives CDR1 SGHVS, CDR2 FQNEAQ.

This clonotype was counted between two and nine times. V is TRBV5-4 and J is TRBJ2-6, with D possibly being TRBD2 (5 bases). Between the trimmed V and J ends, which lost 7 bases and 0 bases, there was a span of 8 bases. The CDR3 sequence is 14 residues long. Germline CDR1 is SGHNT and CDR2 is YYREEE (reference sequence). CDR3 amino acids: CASLRDSGANVLTF. CDR3 coding DNA: TGTGCCAGCCTGAGGGACTCTGGGGCCAACGTCCTGACTTTC.

This clonotype turned up a few times. This chain joins TRBV7-2 and TRBJ2-3, with 14 bases that match TRBD2. The germline CDR1 and CDR2 sequences are SGHTA and FQGNSA. The CDR3 is 18 amino acids. J lost 4 bases, V lost 2 bases, and 8 bases had no gene match. The CDR3 here is CASSLKGGTSGRSDTQYF. The CDR3 nucleotides are TGTGCCAGCAGCTTAAAGGGGGGGACTAGCGGGAGATCAGATACGCAGTATTTT. Full variable domain (rest looked up from reference TRBV7-2 and TRBJ2-3): GAGVSQSPSNKVTEKGKDVELRCDPISGHTALYWYRQSLGQGLEFLIYFQGNSAPDKSGLPSDRFSAERTGGSVSTLTIQRTQQEDSAVYLCASSLKGGTSGRSDTQYFGPGTRLTVL.

The chain links TRBV12-3 or TRBV12-4 to TRBJ1-4, with D unresolved. V lost 5 bases and J 7 bases, leaving 17 bases between the germline ends. The CDR3 totals 15 residues. CDR3 sequence reads: CASSIPAERGEKLFF. The CDR3 nucleotides read TGTGCCAGCAGTATTCCGGCCGAACGGGGTGAAAAACTGTTTTTT.

Details on this clonotype: The junction does not match germline at one end; this may be a read error. CDR3 nucleotide sequence: TGTGCCAGCAGTTCCTGGACAGTAATGGGGAACACTGAAGCTTTATTT. It yields the protein CASSSWTVMGNTEALF. The rearrangement uses TRBV28 and TRBJ1-1; possible D gene TRBD1, 6 bases. CDR3 length: 16 residues. Germline lookup yields CDR1 MDHEN and CDR2 SYDVKM.

About this clonotype itself: Without the conserved terminal phenylalanine or tryptophan, this CDR3 likely stems from a read error. V gene TRBV27 combines with J gene TRBJ1-1; D is possibly TRBD1 (6 bases). The CDR3 is 17 residues long. CDR1 is MNHEY and CDR2 is SMNVEV in the germline V gene (reference sequence). The V end was cut by 5 bases, the J end by 2 bases, with 21 bases between. The CDR3 nucleotides read TGTGCCAGCAGTAAAGCAGGGGTTAGGAGCTTTAACACTGAAGCTTTCTTG. Its protein product is CASSKAGVRSFNTEAFL.

In this sample, this clonotype turned up a few times. The chain is built from TRBV20-1 and TRBJ2-4, with 8 bases fitting TRBD1. CDR1 and CDR2 (germline): DFQATT, SNEGSKA (reference sequence). V trimming: 1 base; J trimming: 7 bases; junction bases outside the gene matches: 3. The CDR3 length is 13 residues. The CDR3, as DNA: TGCAGTGCTAGAGCAGGGGGCCTGAACATTCAGTACTTC. It codes for CSARAGGLNIQYF.

This clonotype was observed a few times. The V call is TRBV4-2, the J call TRBJ1-1, with D possibly being TRBD1 (5 bases). The CDR3 covers 14 residues. V shed 3 bases and J shed 4 bases, with 12 bases lying between them. The germline V gene encodes CDR1 LGHNA and CDR2 YNFKEQ. The CDR3 DNA is TGTGCCAGCAGCCAGGGCAGGGTAAGCACTGAAGCTTTCTTT. Its translation: CASSQGRVSTEAFF.

This sequence joins TRBV12-3 or TRBV12-4 and TRBJ1-4; perhaps TRBD1 as D (6 bases). The CDR3 extends over 16 amino acids. Trimming took off 6 bases at V and 3 bases at J, with 17 bases between the two ends. CDR3 sequence reads: CASRTQGLMANEKLFF. The CDR3 DNA follows: TGTGCCAGCAGGACACAGGGTCTGATGGCTAATGAAAAACTGTTTTTT.